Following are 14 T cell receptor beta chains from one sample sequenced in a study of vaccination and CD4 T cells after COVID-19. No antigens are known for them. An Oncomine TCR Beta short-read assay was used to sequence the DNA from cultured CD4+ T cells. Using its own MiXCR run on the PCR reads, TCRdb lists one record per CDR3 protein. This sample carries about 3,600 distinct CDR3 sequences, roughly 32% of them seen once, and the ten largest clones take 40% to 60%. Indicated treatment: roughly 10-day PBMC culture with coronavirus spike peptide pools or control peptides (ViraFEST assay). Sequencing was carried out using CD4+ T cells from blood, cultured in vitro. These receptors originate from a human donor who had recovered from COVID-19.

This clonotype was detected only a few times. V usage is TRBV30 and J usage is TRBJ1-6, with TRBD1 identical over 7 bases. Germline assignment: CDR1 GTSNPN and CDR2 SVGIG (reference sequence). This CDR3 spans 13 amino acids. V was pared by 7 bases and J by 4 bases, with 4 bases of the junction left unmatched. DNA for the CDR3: TGTGCCTCGCTGACAGGGTATAATTCACCCCTCCACTTT. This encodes CASLTGYNSPLHF. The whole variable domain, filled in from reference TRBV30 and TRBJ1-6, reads SQTIHQWPATLVQPVGSPLSLECTVEGTSNPNLYWYRQAAGRGLQLLFYSVGIGQISSEVPQNLSASRPQDRQFILSSKKLLLSDSGFYLCASLTGYNSPLHFGNGTRLTVT.

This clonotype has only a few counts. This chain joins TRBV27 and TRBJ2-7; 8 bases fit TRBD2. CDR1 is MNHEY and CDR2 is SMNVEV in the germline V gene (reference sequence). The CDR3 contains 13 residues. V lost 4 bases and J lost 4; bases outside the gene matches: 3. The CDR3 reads CASSSAGGYEQYF. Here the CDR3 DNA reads TGTGCCAGCAGTTCCGCGGGGGGTTACGAGCAGTACTTC.

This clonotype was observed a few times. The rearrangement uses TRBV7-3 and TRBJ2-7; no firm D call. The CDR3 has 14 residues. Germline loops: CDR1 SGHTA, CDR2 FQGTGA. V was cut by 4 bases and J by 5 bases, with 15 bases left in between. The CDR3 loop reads CASSSANVLHEQYF. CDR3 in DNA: TGTGCCAGCAGCTCGGCGAACGTCCTCCACGAGCAGTACTTC.

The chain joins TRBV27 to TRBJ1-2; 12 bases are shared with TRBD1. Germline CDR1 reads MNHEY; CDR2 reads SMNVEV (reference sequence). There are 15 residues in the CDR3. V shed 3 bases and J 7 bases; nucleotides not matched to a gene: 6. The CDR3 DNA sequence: TGTGCCAGCAGTTTGGGGGACAGGGGGCACCTTGGCTACACCTTC. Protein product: CASSLGDRGHLGYTF.

The CDR3, as DNA: TGTGCCAGCAGTTTAGGACAGGGCTACGAGCAGTACTTC. Protein: CASSLGQGYEQYF. The rearrangement links TRBV12-3 or TRBV12-4 to TRBJ2-7; 7 bases line up with TRBD1. V shed 1 base, J shed 3 bases, and the junction held 0 bases outside the gene matches. The CDR3 contains 13 residues.

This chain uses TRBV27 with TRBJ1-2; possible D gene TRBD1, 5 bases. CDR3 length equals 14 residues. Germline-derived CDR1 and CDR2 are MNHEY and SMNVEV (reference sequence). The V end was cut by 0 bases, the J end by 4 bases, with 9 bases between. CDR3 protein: CASSLSGVTYGYTF. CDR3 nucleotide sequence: TGTGCCAGCAGTTTATCAGGGGTTACCTATGGCTACACCTTC.

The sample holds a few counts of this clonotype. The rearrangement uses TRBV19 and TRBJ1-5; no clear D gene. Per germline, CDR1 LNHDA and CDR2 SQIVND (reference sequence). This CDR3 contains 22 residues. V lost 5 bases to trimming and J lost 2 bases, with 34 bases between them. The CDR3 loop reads CASSFRRRPLNSSRRGNQPQHF. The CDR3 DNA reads TGTGCCAGTAGTTTCCGGAGACGGCCCTTAAACTCCTCCCGTAGGGGCAATCAGCCCCAGCATTTT.

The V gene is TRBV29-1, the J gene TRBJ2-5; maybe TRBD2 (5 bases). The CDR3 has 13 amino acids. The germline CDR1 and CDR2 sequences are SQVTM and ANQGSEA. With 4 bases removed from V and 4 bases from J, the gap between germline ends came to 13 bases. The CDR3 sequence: CSVGGDYLETQYF. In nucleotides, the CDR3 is TGCAGCGTTGGTGGAGACTACCTAGAGACCCAGTACTTC.

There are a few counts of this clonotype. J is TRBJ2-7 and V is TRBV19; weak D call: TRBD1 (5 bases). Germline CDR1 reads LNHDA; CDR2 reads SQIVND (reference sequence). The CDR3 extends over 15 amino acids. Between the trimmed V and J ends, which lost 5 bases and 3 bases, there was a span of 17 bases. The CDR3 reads CASSPIAGNNYEQYF. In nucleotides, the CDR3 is TGTGCCAGTAGTCCCATTGCAGGGAACAACTACGAGCAGTACTTC.

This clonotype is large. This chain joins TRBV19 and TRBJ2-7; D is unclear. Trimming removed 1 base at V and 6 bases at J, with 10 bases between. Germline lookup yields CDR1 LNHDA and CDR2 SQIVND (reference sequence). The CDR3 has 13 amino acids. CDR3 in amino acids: CASSIVPPSEQYF. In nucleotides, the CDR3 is TGTGCCAGTAGTATAGTCCCCCCAAGCGAGCAGTACTTC.

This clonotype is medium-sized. Here the CDR3 reads CASSLTGGKGYTF. The CDR3 DNA reads as TGTGCCAGCAGTTTAACAGGGGGCAAGGGCTACACCTTC. This rearrangement joins TRBV6-2 or TRBV6-3 to TRBJ1-2, with 9 positions matching TRBD1. V shed 4 bases, J shed 8 bases, and the junction held 5 bases outside the gene matches. The CDR3 is made up of 13 amino acids. Germline V gene data show CDR1 as MNHEY and CDR2 as SVGEGT.

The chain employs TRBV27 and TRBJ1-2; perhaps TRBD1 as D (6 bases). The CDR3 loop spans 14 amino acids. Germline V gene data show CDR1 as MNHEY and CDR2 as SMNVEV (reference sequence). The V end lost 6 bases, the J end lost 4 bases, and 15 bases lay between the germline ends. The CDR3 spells CASSLKGGSYGYTF. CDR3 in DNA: TGTGCCAGCAGCCTTAAGGGGGGTAGCTATGGCTACACCTTC.

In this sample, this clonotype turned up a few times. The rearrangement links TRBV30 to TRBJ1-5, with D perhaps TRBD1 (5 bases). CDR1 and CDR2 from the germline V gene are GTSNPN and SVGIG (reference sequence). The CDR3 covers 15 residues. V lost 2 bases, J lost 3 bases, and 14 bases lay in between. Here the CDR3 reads CAWSKGQGSNQPQHF. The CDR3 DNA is TGTGCCTGGAGTAAGGGCCAGGGCTCCAATCAGCCCCAGCATTTT.

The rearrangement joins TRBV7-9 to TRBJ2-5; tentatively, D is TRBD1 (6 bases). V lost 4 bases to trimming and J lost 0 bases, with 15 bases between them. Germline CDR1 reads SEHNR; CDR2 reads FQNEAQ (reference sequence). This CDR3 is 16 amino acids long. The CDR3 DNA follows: TGTGCCAGCAGCTCTACGGGACAAGGGTACCAAGAGACCCAGTACTTC. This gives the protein CASSSTGQGYQETQYF.